This T cell receptor (beta chain) was observed in a study of a mutant IDH1 vaccine in newly diagnosed glioma. Study context: Commencement of vaccination occurred 4-6 weeks following radiotherapy alone, or concurrently with temozolomide cycles.

Comment on this clone: The antigen is not known.

The V gene's germline CDR1 is MNHEY and CDR2 SVGAGI. V was pared by 2 bases and J by 7 bases, with 11 bases between. The CDR3 has 13 residues. As to time point: week 47, end of study. Vaccination used 300 ug of mutant IDH1 20-mer peptide per dose, with topical imiquimod. Assay used: immunoSEQ multiplex PCR; TCRdb lists only in-frame clones, some missing. The sample has tens of thousands of clones, approximately 78% seen once; the top ten hold more than 4.5%. The chain employs TRBV6-5 and TRBJ1-2; the D gene is possibly TRBD1 (5 bases). This material consisted of PBMCs, taken from a glioma patient whose treatment included an IDH1 peptide vaccine. This TCR derives from a man aged 35-49 years with glioma. For the CDR3, the DNA is TGTGCCAGCAGTTACGTCCAGGGCGGTGGCTACACCTTC. Protein: CASSYVQGGGYTF.